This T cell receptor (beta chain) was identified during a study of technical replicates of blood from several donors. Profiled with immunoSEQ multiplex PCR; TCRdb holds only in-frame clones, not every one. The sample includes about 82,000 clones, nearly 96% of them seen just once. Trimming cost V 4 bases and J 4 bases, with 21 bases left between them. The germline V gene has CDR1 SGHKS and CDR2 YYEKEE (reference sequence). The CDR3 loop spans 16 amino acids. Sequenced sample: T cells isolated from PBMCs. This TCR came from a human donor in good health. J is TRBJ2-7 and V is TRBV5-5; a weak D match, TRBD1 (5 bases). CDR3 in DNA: TGTGCCAGCAGCCAACTACTTTCGCAGGGTAGTTACGAGCAGTACTTC. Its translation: CASSQLLSQGSYEQYF.